Shown below are 19 T cell receptor beta chains from a single sample sequenced in a study of OX40 agonist ivuxolimab in advanced cancers. Measured with immunoSEQ multiplex PCR; TCRdb has only the in-frame clones, and not every one. The top ten clones hold approximately 2% of a sample with about 59,000 clones, under 90% of them seen once. The sequenced sample was CD4+ or CD8+ T cells sorted from blood, obtained in a trial of the OX40 agonist ivuxolimab. The source of these receptors is an adult with an advanced solid tumor such as melanoma, head and neck, liver or kidney cancer.

The chain recombines TRBV27 with TRBJ2-3; D unresolved. The CDR3 runs 15 residues. Looked up from germline, CDR1 is MNHEY and CDR2 is SMNVEV (reference sequence). Between the trimmed V and J ends, which lost 5 bases and 6 bases, there was a span of 18 bases. The DNA of the CDR3 is TGTGCCAGCAGTCCAAGACCGCAGCCCCCCGATACGCAGTATTTT. It is translated as CASSPRPQPPDTQYF.

The V and J genes are TRBV7-2 and TRBJ2-2, with D perhaps matching TRBD2 (5 bases). CDR3 length equals 14 residues. Germline CDR1 reads SGHTA; CDR2 reads FQGNSA. Trimming took off 0 bases at V and 6 bases at J, with 8 bases between the two ends. The chain's CDR3 is CASSLARVSGELFF. The CDR3 DNA sequence: TGTGCCAGCAGCTTAGCGCGGGTTTCCGGGGAGCTGTTTTTT.

The J gene is TRBJ1-6, the V gene TRBV6-1, with D uncertain. The CDR3 covers 16 residues. Germline CDR1 is MNHNS and CDR2 is SASEGT. Trimming stripped 4 bases from V and 0 bases from J, with 10 bases between. The CDR3 DNA reads TGTGCCAGCAGTGCCGTCAGAAGCTCCTATAATTCACCCCTCCACTTT. Residues: CASSAVRSSYNSPLHF.

This rearrangement joins TRBV2 to TRBJ2-5; 8 bases line up with TRBD2. The J call is in doubt because the DNA end fits TRBJ2-7 better. The CDR3 has 15 residues. Germline V gives CDR1 SNHLY, CDR2 FYNNEI. The CDR3 here is CASSPSREVSYEQYF. DNA of the CDR3: TGTGCCAGCAGCCCCTCGCGGGAGGTCTCCTACGAGCAGTACTTC.

CDR3 sequence (DNA): TGTGCCAGTAGTATACAGCCAGGGGGGTCAGATACGCAGTATTTT. This translates into CASSIQPGGSDTQYF. The chain recombines TRBV19 with TRBJ2-3; D is perhaps TRBD1 (7 bases). Germline assignment: CDR1 LNHDA and CDR2 SQIVND (reference sequence). This CDR3 contains 15 residues. V was clipped by 2 bases and J by 4 bases, with 13 bases between them. Looking up the rest from reference TRBV19 and TRBJ2-3 gives the full variable domain: DGGITQSPKYLFRKEGQNVTLSCEQNLNHDAMYWYRQDPGQGLRLIYYSQIVNDFQKGDIAEGYSVSREKKESFPLTVTSAQKNPTAFYLCASSIQPGGSDTQYFGPGTRLTVL.

The genes are TRBV5-1 and TRBJ1-3; D is unclear. V lost 4 bases and J lost 2, with 13 bases in between. The germline V gene encodes CDR1 SGHRS and CDR2 YFSETQ. The CDR3 consists of 15 residues. The DNA for the CDR3 is TGCGCCAGCAGCCCTAAACCCGACCCTGGAAACACCATATATTTT. Amino acid sequence: CASSPKPDPGNTIYF.

J is TRBJ2-7 and V is TRBV4-1; TRBD1 might be the D (6 bases). The germline gives CDR1 MGHRA, CDR2 YSYEKL. V was clipped by 1 base and J by 4 bases, with 8 bases between them. The CDR3 runs to 13 residues. CDR3 amino acids: CASSQGGRYEQYF. In DNA form, the CDR3 reads TGCGCCAGCAGCCAAGGGGGGCGGTACGAGCAGTACTTC.

J is TRBJ1-5 and V is TRBV7-2; D not certain. The V end was cut by 4 bases, the J end by 4 bases, with 8 bases between. Germline CDR1 and CDR2: SGHTA and FQGNSA. This CDR3 is 13 amino acids long. CDR3 sequence: CASSWAANQPQHF. CDR3 nucleotide sequence: TGTGCCAGCAGCTGGGCAGCAAATCAGCCCCAGCATTTT.

This chain links TRBV9 with TRBJ2-2; D not resolved. Trimming pared 3 bases from V and 2 bases from J, leaving 14 bases between. Germline CDR1 SGDLS, CDR2 YYNGEE. The CDR3 loop spans 16 amino acids. The chain's CDR3 is CASSDGAGFNTGELFF. CDR3 in DNA: TGTGCCAGCAGCGACGGAGCAGGTTTTAACACCGGGGAGCTGTTTTTT.

This rearrangement joins TRBV6-6 to TRBJ2-2, with TRBD2 identical over 10 bases. The V gene's germline CDR1 is MNHNY and CDR2 SVGAGI (reference sequence). Germline trimming cut 2 bases from V and 4 bases from J; bases unmatched to any gene: 1. The CDR3 runs 15 residues. CDR3 region: CASSYASGSTGELFF. The CDR3 DNA follows: TGTGCCAGCAGTTACGCTAGCGGGAGCACCGGGGAGCTGTTTTTT.

CDR3 region: CASSLALGGYGATEAFF. The CDR3 nucleotides read TGTGCCAGCAGCTTAGCGCTGGGGGGGTATGGGGCCACTGAAGCTTTCTTT. The gene calls are TRBV7-6 and TRBJ1-1; TRBD1 might be the D (5 bases). Germline values: CDR1 SGHVS, CDR2 FNYEAQ. The CDR3 sequence is 17 residues long. V gave up 0 bases and J gave up 4 bases, with 18 bases separating them.

This chain joins TRBV9 and TRBJ2-7; D uncertain. Germline-derived CDR1 and CDR2 are SGDLS and YYNGEE. The CDR3 totals 14 residues. V gave up 0 bases and J gave up 3 bases, with 10 bases separating them. The CDR3 spells CASSVGSWNYEQYF. The CDR3 DNA reads as TGTGCCAGCAGCGTAGGTTCCTGGAACTACGAGCAGTACTTC.

CDR3 nucleotides: TGTGCCAGCAGTGAAATGCAGGTTTCGGATACGCAGTATTTT. Its protein product is CASSEMQVSDTQYF. The V call is TRBV6-1, the J call TRBJ2-3; D is undetermined. The V gene lost 2 bases and the J gene lost 6 bases, with 12 bases spanning the gap. Germline assignment: CDR1 MNHNS and CDR2 SASEGT. The length of the CDR3 is 14 residues.

This sequence joins TRBV4-2 and TRBJ2-1; TRBD2 is a possible D gene (6 bases). Germline values: CDR1 LGHNA, CDR2 YNFKEQ. CDR3 length: 16 residues. V lost 3 bases to trimming and J lost 5 bases, with 17 bases between them. The CDR3 nucleotides are TGTGCCAGCAGCCATGAAAGGGACTGGACAAACAATGAGCAGTTCTTC. Protein sequence: CASSHERDWTNNEQFF.

The CDR3 coding sequence is TGCGCCAGCAGCCTTGACTCCGGGAGCTACAATGAGCAGTTCTTC. Amino acids: CASSLDSGSYNEQFF. J is TRBJ2-1 and V is TRBV5-1; the D gene is possibly TRBD2 (6 bases). The CDR3 contains 15 residues. Trimming took 4 bases from V and 3 from J, leaving 14 bases between them. Germline CDR1 and CDR2: SGHRS and YFSETQ.

The chain links TRBV28 to TRBJ1-1; 7 bases match TRBD1. CDR1 and CDR2 from the germline V gene are MDHEN and SYDVKM. Trimming took 5 bases from V and 11 from J; bases not matched to a gene: 8. This CDR3 region has 12 residues. The CDR3 protein is CASSLRGRGAFF. The CDR3 DNA sequence: TGTGCCAGCAGTCTGAGGGGGCGCGGGGCTTTCTTT.

The V and J genes are TRBV2 and TRBJ2-1; 10 positions agree with TRBD2. V lost 6 bases to trimming and J lost 4 bases; unmatched junction nucleotides: 6. The CDR3 sequence is 15 residues long. Germline lookup yields CDR1 SNHLY and CDR2 FYNNEI. Here the CDR3 reads CASRPSGGLYNEQFF. Written as DNA, the CDR3 is TGTGCCAGCAGACCTAGCGGGGGCCTATACAATGAGCAGTTCTTC.

The chain recombines TRBV7-8 with TRBJ2-1, with a possible D match to TRBD1 (7 bases). The V gene lost 2 bases and the J gene lost 8 bases, with 10 bases spanning the gap. CDR3 length: 13 amino acids. Germline loops: CDR1 SGHVS, CDR2 FQNEAQ. The CDR3 DNA reads as TGTGCCAGCAGCTTACGCAGGGGGGATGAGCAGTTCTTC. Translation: CASSLRRGDEQFF.

The chain uses TRBV18 and TRBJ1-1, with a tentative D call TRBD1 (5 bases). Trimming stripped 1 base from V and 7 bases from J, with 13 bases between. Looked up from germline, CDR1 is KGHSH and CDR2 is LQKENI. This CDR3 region has 14 residues. CDR3 bases: TGTGCCAGCTCACCACTCGGGACGGCTAATGAAGCTTTCTTT. It encodes CASSPLGTANEAFF.